These 21 T cell receptor beta chains were sequenced from one sample in a study of PD-1 blockade in mismatch repair-deficient tumors. Data came from immunoSEQ multiplex PCR; TCRdb stores just in-frame clones and leaves some out. The sample yields 80,000 to 130,000 clones, about 79% seen once. The specimen comprised peripheral blood, sampled 36 weeks after starting pembrolizumab. The receptors come from an adult with mismatch repair-deficient cancer.

This clone appeared once. The chain uses TRBV27 and TRBJ2-5, with 8 bases matching TRBD2. Losses at the gene ends were 3 bases for V and 5 bases for J; bases not matched to a gene: 14. This CDR3 is built from 17 residues. Germline assignment: CDR1 MNHEY and CDR2 SMNVEV (reference sequence). DNA of the CDR3: TGTGCCAGCAGTTTCTCGCCGGGACCCACGGGGGGGGAGACCCAGTACTTC. This codes for CASSFSPGPTGGETQYF.

This chain joins TRBV14 and TRBJ2-7, with a weak D call TRBD1 (5 bases). CDR1 and CDR2 (germline): SGHDN, FVKESK. This CDR3 spans 14 amino acids. V lost 2 bases, J lost 4 bases, and 12 bases lay in between. CDR3 amino acids: CASSQQAGWYEQYF. The CDR3 nucleotides read TGTGCCAGCAGCCAACAGGCAGGGTGGTACGAGCAGTACTTC.

V gene TRBV7-2 combines with J gene TRBJ2-3; 10 bases are shared with TRBD2. The J segment lost 4 bases and the V segment lost 2 bases, leaving 6 bases of the junction unmatched. The length of the CDR3 is 16 residues. Per germline, CDR1 SGHTA and CDR2 FQGNSA. The CDR3 loop reads CASSLILAGVPDTQYF. The CDR3 DNA reads as TGTGCCAGCAGCTTAATTCTAGCGGGAGTTCCAGATACGCAGTATTTT.

This clone was observed a single time. The rearrangement joins TRBV15 to TRBJ1-2, with D unresolved. Trimming pared 5 bases from V and 3 bases from J, leaving 10 bases between. Germline V lookup: CDR1 LNHNV, CDR2 YYDKDF (reference sequence). The CDR3 consists of 13 residues. The CDR3: CATSSGFDYGYTF. The CDR3 DNA reads as TGTGCCACCAGCTCGGGGTTCGACTATGGCTACACCTTC.

V and J are TRBV5-8 and TRBJ2-7; 9 bases match TRBD2. The CDR3 spans 17 residues. V gave up 0 bases and J gave up 3 bases; unmatched junction bases: 10. Germline V gene sequence: CDR1 SGHTS, CDR2 YDEGEE. The DNA for the CDR3 is TGTGCCAGCAGCTTGGGGGTTAGCGGGAGCGTTATCTACGAGCAGTACTTC. Its translation: CASSLGVSGSVIYEQYF.

V is TRBV4-2 and J is TRBJ2-1; 7 bases line up with TRBD2. V was pared by 1 base and J by 4 bases, with 10 bases of the junction left unmatched. The germline CDR1 and CDR2 sequences are LGHNA and YNFKEQ. The CDR3 covers 17 residues. This CDR3 is CASSQVALAEFYNEQFF. The CDR3 DNA sequence: TGTGCCAGCAGCCAAGTTGCCCTAGCGGAGTTTTACAATGAGCAGTTCTTC.

The rearrangement uses TRBV5-1 and TRBJ2-2; 11 nucleotides match TRBD1. With V trimmed by 3 bases and J by 0 bases, 13 bases remained unmatched. From germline, CDR1 is SGHRS and CDR2 YFSETQ. There are 20 residues in the CDR3. The CDR3, as DNA: TGCGCCAGCAGCTACCGGGACAGGGGGGCGGCGGTCGCGAACACCGGGGAGCTGTTTTTT. It encodes CASSYRDRGAAVANTGELFF.

The rearrangement links TRBV11-2 to TRBJ2-2; 10 nucleotides align to TRBD2. Germline V gene sequence: CDR1 SGHAT, CDR2 FQNNGV. V was clipped by 5 bases and J by 4 bases; unmatched bases: 4. This CDR3 has 15 amino acids. CDR3 nucleotides: TGTGCCAGCAGCCCCGGACTAGCGGCCACCGGGGAGCTGTTTTTT. The encoded protein is CASSPGLAATGELFF.

This chain joins TRBV6-4 and TRBJ1-2, with TRBD1 matching 7 bases. There are 16 residues in the CDR3. CDR1 MRHNA and CDR2 SNTAGT come from the germline V gene. V was clipped by 4 bases and J by 0 bases; unmatched bases: 8. DNA of the CDR3: TGTGCCAGCAGTGCTACTCCGGGACAGTCTAACTATGGCTACACCTTC. Translated: CASSATPGQSNYGYTF.

V gene TRBV5-6 combines with J gene TRBJ2-1; TRBD1 matches at 10 bases. V gave up 4 bases and J gave up 4 bases; unmatched junction bases: 5. The V gene's germline CDR1 is SGHDT and CDR2 YYEEEE. The CDR3 has 15 residues. CDR3 DNA sequence: TGTGCCAGCAGCGCAGGGACAGGGGAATACAATGAGCAGTTCTTC. Encoded protein: CASSAGTGEYNEQFF.

This chain joins TRBV9 and TRBJ1-5; D is perhaps TRBD1 (6 bases). Germline V gives CDR1 SGDLS, CDR2 YYNGEE. There are 15 residues in the CDR3. Trimming cost V 4 bases and J 1 base, with 12 bases left between them. The CDR3 DNA is TGTGCCAGCAGCCCCTGGGGGGCGAGCAATCAGCCCCAGCATTTT. Translated, it gives CASSPWGASNQPQHF.

The J gene is TRBJ1-5, the V gene TRBV5-4, with 9 bases fitting TRBD1. Germline loops: CDR1 SGHNT, CDR2 YYREEE (reference sequence). The CDR3 loop spans 15 amino acids. The V segment lost 4 bases and the J segment 6 bases; nucleotides outside the gene matches: 8. The chain's CDR3 is CASSGGQGKGQPQHF. The CDR3 region has the DNA TGTGCCAGCAGCGGGGGACAGGGAAAGGGTCAGCCCCAGCATTTT.

This clone came up once. The V gene is TRBV19, the J gene TRBJ2-2, with D hard to call. CDR3 length: 13 amino acids. Germline values: CDR1 LNHDA, CDR2 SQIVND (reference sequence). With 10 bases removed from V and 2 bases from J, the gap between germline ends came to 11 bases. In DNA, the CDR3 is TGTGCCACTACCCGCCGTAACACCGGGGAGCTGTTTTTT. Translating it yields CATTRRNTGELFF.

The chain has TRBV7-2 and TRBJ2-1; D not certain. The germline gives CDR1 SGHTA, CDR2 FQGNSA. The ends were cut back, 1 base at V and 0 bases at J, with 10 bases in the middle. There are 16 residues in the CDR3. CDR3 in DNA: TGTGCCAGCAGCTTAGTAGGCGGCAGCTCCTACAATGAGCAGTTCTTC. Translated: CASSLVGGSSYNEQFF.

The rearrangement joins TRBV7-6 to TRBJ2-7; TRBD2 aligns across 10 bases. The V gene end was trimmed by 3 bases and the J gene end by 2 bases; junction bases not matched to a gene: 1. CDR3 length: 14 amino acids. CDR1 is SGHVS and CDR2 is FNYEAQ in the germline V gene. CDR3 coding DNA: TGTGCCAGCAGCTTCGGGACTAGCGCCTACGAGCAGTACTTC. This gives the protein CASSFGTSAYEQYF.

This sequence joins TRBV14 and TRBJ2-1; D not resolved. The CDR3 length is 14 residues. CDR1 SGHDN and CDR2 FVKESK come from the germline V gene. V lost 3 bases, J lost 6 bases, and 12 bases lay in between. CDR3 DNA: TGTGCCAGCAGCCATTGGACGGAGCCCAATGAGCAGTTCTTC. It encodes CASSHWTEPNEQFF. Variable domain in full (rest from reference TRBV14 and TRBJ2-1): EAGVTQFPSHSVIEKGQTVTLRCDPISGHDNLYWYRRVMGKEIKFLLHFVKESKQDESGMPNNRFLAERTGGTYSTLKVQPAELEDSGVYFCASSHWTEPNEQFFGPGTRLTVL.

The chain couples TRBV5-1 to TRBJ2-5; possibly TRBD1 for D (5 bases). The CDR3 runs 15 residues. Deletions cut 4 bases from V and 5 bases from J, with 18 bases between. Germline V lookup: CDR1 SGHRS, CDR2 YFSETQ. The CDR3 sequence: CASSRAGFLGETQYF. Written as DNA, the CDR3 is TGCGCCAGCAGCCGCGCAGGGTTTTTAGGGGAGACCCAGTACTTC.

This clone is categorized as medium-sized. The chain uses TRBV29-1 and TRBJ1-2; 12 bases are a match to TRBD1. Germline CDR1 and CDR2: SQVTM and ANQGSEA. V was pared by 7 bases and J by 7 bases, with 13 bases of the junction left unmatched. The CDR3 contains 15 residues. CDR3 bases: TGCAGCGCTGCCTATACCGGGACAGGGGGCCTTGGCTACACCTTC. Its protein is CSAAYTGTGGLGYTF.

V and J are TRBV5-8 and TRBJ1-3; no reliable D call. Per the germline V gene, CDR1 is SGHTS and CDR2 is YDEGEE. With 2 bases removed from V and 4 bases from J, the gap between germline ends came to 4 bases. The CDR3 consists of 12 residues. CDR3 coding DNA: TGTGCCAGCAGCTTCAAGGGAAACACCATATATTTT. This codes for CASSFKGNTIYF.

V is TRBV6-6 and J is TRBJ1-2; D is undetermined. Germline V lookup: CDR1 MNHNY, CDR2 SVGAGI (reference sequence). This CDR3 has 15 residues. V was shortened by 4 bases and J by 5 bases, with 17 bases between the two germline ends. The CDR3 is CASSWVGADRYGYTF. The CDR3 DNA reads as TGTGCCAGCAGTTGGGTGGGCGCGGACCGATATGGCTACACCTTC.

The chain combines TRBV21-1 with TRBJ1-2; the tabulated D call, TRBD1, remains unverified against the DNA. TRBV21-1 is deemed a pseudogene. The CDR3 runs to 14 residues. CDR3 nucleotides: TGTGCCAGCAGCAAATTGTATCCACCGCAGGGCTACACCTTC. It is translated as CASSKLYPPQGYTF.